This note documents a single TCR beta chain sequence. This clone was recorded only once. Which antigen it targets is not known. No quality values exist for individual bases; no much larger clone is one base distant. Trimmed from V: 2 bases; trimmed from J: 9 bases; junction bases lacking a gene match: 8. Based on the germline V gene (reference sequence), the CDR1 and CDR2 sequences are LNHNV and YYDKDF. The CDR3 has 14 amino acids, counting the end cysteine and phenylalanine. Only CDR3 DNA is held: 42 bases, read in frame from base 1. These data are taken from a study of T cell changes during pregnancy in multiple sclerosis (dated by TCRdb to between 2018 and 2021). Notes on the research overall: Changes in the T cell repertoire over the course of pregnancy were examined in this study in women with multiple sclerosis.

The library was built by means of the immunoSEQ multiplex PCR assay. The table was pulled from immuneACCESS by TCRdb, which kept in-frame rearrangements only. Such tables lose some clones; where checked, under half of the loss comes from unresolved V genes, and the rest has no known cause. Within this sample are approximately 32,000 clones, with 85% to 90% of them counted one time only. The ten largest clones represent 8% to 11% of the sample. This sequence was found in a female donor with multiple sclerosis, enrolled in a pregnancy study. The sample consisted of CD8+ T cells from peripheral blood mononuclear cells, taken in the second trimester of pregnancy. Here the chain combines TRBV15 and TRBJ2-5; 8 central nucleotides agree with TRBD1. The CDR3 reads as follows: CATSRPGQGTSQYF. The DNA reads as follows: TGTGCCACCAGCAGACCCGGACAGGGTACTTCCCAGTACTTC.